These 3 T cell receptor beta chains share one sample of origin, sequenced in a study of T cell repertoires in cytomegalovirus infection. The antigens of these receptors remain unknown. One entry per CDR3 protein, called by TCRdb with MiXCR from the reads. Counted here are some 590,000 distinct CDR3 sequences, over 35% occurring once; the ten biggest clones make up over 45%. Sequencing was performed on cultured PBMCs, taken from culture after CMV antigen stimulation. All receptors come from a human donor in good health (CMV status not recorded). Some clones in this sample may be carry-over from other donors' samples.

This sequence joins TRBV5-1 and TRBJ2-3; 8 nucleotides align to TRBD2. Per the germline V gene, CDR1 is SGHRS and CDR2 is YFSETQ. This CDR3 has 17 residues. With V trimmed by 0 bases and J by 6 bases, 12 bases remained unmatched. DNA for the CDR3: TGCGCCAGCAGCTTGGAGCAGCGGGGGCAGGGTGCTGATACGCAGTATTTT. This translates into CASSLEQRGQGADTQYF.

V gene TRBV7-2 combines with J gene TRBJ2-7; 14 nucleotides align to TRBD2. Trimming cost V 1 base and J 2 bases; bases outside gene matches: 4. The germline V gene encodes CDR1 SGHTA and CDR2 FQGNSA. The CDR3 totals 17 residues. CDR3: CASSLVPTSGRAYEQYF. The CDR3 bases are TGTGCCAGCAGCTTAGTCCCGACTAGCGGGAGGGCCTACGAGCAGTACTTC.

This chain connects TRBV9 to TRBJ1-2; TRBD1 is a possible D gene (5 bases). CDR3 size: 13 residues. Germline V lookup: CDR1 SGDLS, CDR2 YYNGEE. The V and J ends lost 3 bases and 6 bases respectively, with 12 bases between them. CDR3 nucleotide sequence: TGTGCCAGCAGCGCATCTCCGGGGGATGGCTACACCTTC. Its protein product is CASSASPGDGYTF.